Presented here are 24 T cell receptor beta chains from one specimen sequenced in a study of blood T cell repertoires in COVID-19. The protocol was immunoSEQ multiplex PCR, while the TCRdb copy is restricted to in-frame clones and leaves out a portion. Of around 76,000 clones detected, about 85% appear once; the ten largest clones hold under 6%. Sequenced: peripheral blood. These receptors came from a man older than 75 with acute or convalescent COVID-19.

The rearrangement links TRBV19 to TRBJ1-2; D gene ambiguous. The germline V and J ends were trimmed by 4 bases and 0 bases, with 15 bases remaining between them. The CDR3 sequence is 16 residues long. The germline V gene has CDR1 LNHDA and CDR2 SQIVND (reference sequence). Here the CDR3 DNA reads TGTGCCAGTAGTACTTCGTTCCGGGAAGCTAACTATGGCTACACCTTC. It is translated as CASSTSFREANYGYTF.

The chain is built from TRBV7-8 and TRBJ2-3, with 7 bases aligning to TRBD2. In germline, CDR1 is SGHVS, CDR2 FQNEAQ. The trim removed 7 bases at V and 1 base at J, leaving 5 bases unmatched. CDR3 length: 14 amino acids. CDR3 residues: CASTGTTGTDTQYF. The CDR3 bases are TGTGCCAGCACCGGGACTACCGGCACAGATACGCAGTATTTT.

This clone was seen only a few times. The V call is TRBV5-1, the J call TRBJ2-5; 14 bases align to TRBD2. Germline CDR1 reads SGHRS; CDR2 reads YFSETQ. V shed 4 bases, J shed 2 bases, and the junction held 7 bases outside the gene matches. CDR3 length equals 17 residues. CDR3 residues: CASSKGTSGRGQETQYF. CDR3 nucleotides: TGCGCCAGCAGCAAAGGGACTAGCGGGAGAGGGCAAGAGACCCAGTACTTC.

The rearrangement joins TRBV19 to TRBJ1-6; no reliable D call. The V and J ends lost 3 bases and 13 bases respectively, with 16 bases between them. Germline V gene sequence: CDR1 LNHDA, CDR2 SQIVND (reference sequence). CDR3 size: 14 residues. As DNA, the CDR3 is TGTGCCAGTAGTATGGATGGGCTAATTCACCCCCTCCACTTT. Protein: CASSMDGLIHPLHF.

V gene TRBV6-1 combines with J gene TRBJ2-7; D is perhaps TRBD2 (6 bases). The CDR3 spans 16 residues. Trimming pared 6 bases from V and 1 base from J, leaving 19 bases between. The germline V gene has CDR1 MNHNS and CDR2 SASEGT. CDR3 in DNA: TGTGCCAGCAGCGAACAACCGGGACTTGTATCCTACGAGCAGTACTTC. Translation gives CASSEQPGLVSYEQYF.

The J gene is TRBJ1-3, the V gene TRBV5-6; D possibly corresponds to TRBD1 (6 bases). The CDR3 totals 13 residues. V gave up 4 bases and J gave up 1 base, with 6 bases separating them. Germline V gene sequence: CDR1 SGHDT, CDR2 YYEEEE. CDR3 residues: CASSQGSGNTIYF. In DNA, the CDR3 is TGTGCCAGCAGCCAGGGGTCTGGAAACACCATATATTTT.

The rearrangement links TRBV10-2 to TRBJ2-5; TRBD1 is a possible D gene (6 bases). The V gene's germline CDR1 is WSHSY and CDR2 SAAADI. The V end lost 3 bases, the J end lost 4 bases, and 6 bases lay between the germline ends. This CDR3 region has 12 residues. The CDR3 reads CASSEQGETQYF. CDR3 DNA sequence: TGCGCCAGCAGTGAACAGGGAGAGACCCAGTACTTC.

In this sample, this clone turned up a few times. The V call is TRBV29-1, the J call TRBJ1-6, with D uncertain. V lost 4 bases to trimming and J lost 5 bases, with 9 bases between them. Looked up from germline, CDR1 is SQVTM and CDR2 is ANQGSEA. The CDR3 is made up of 13 amino acids. CDR3 sequence: CSVAEGDNSPLHF. The CDR3 DNA reads as TGCAGCGTTGCAGAAGGAGATAATTCACCCCTCCACTTT.

The chain is built from TRBV4-1 and TRBJ2-4; D might be TRBD1 (5 bases). The germline gives CDR1 MGHRA, CDR2 YSYEKL. This CDR3 has 14 amino acids. The germline V and J ends were trimmed by 0 bases and 7 bases, with 10 bases remaining between them. DNA for the CDR3: TGCGCCAGCAGCCAAGAAACAGGAGTCAACATTCAGTACTTC. Its protein is CASSQETGVNIQYF.

V usage is TRBV3-1 (or the pseudogene TRBV3-2) and J usage is TRBJ2-2, with 10 bases fitting TRBD2. The CDR3 runs to 16 residues. V shed 6 bases and J 6 bases; nucleotides not matched to a gene: 10. Germline CDR1 LGHDT, CDR2 YNNKEL (reference sequence). The CDR3 DNA follows: TGTGCCAGCAGGCCCCTTCTAGCGGGAGAAGCCGGGGAGCTGTTTTTT. Protein: CASRPLLAGEAGELFF.

The chain uses TRBV6-6 and TRBJ1-1; 8 bases agree with TRBD1. V dropped 2 bases and J dropped 5; count of bases not matched to a gene: 4. This CDR3 comprises 14 residues. Germline CDR1 is MNHNY and CDR2 is SVGAGI (reference sequence). The CDR3 DNA reads TGTGCCAGCAGTTACCCAGGGGGCATGACTGAAGCTTTCTTT. It codes for CASSYPGGMTEAFF.

This rearrangement joins TRBV5-8 to TRBJ1-1; 7 nucleotides match TRBD1. Germline CDR1 is SGHTS and CDR2 is YDEGEE. V lost 5 bases to trimming and J lost 0 bases; unmatched junction nucleotides: 19. This CDR3 spans 19 amino acids. CDR3: CASRTGTAALPDLNTEAFF. In DNA, the CDR3 is TGTGCCAGCAGAACCGGGACAGCCGCGCTACCTGACCTGAACACTGAAGCTTTCTTT.

This chain uses TRBV14 with TRBJ2-1; D is perhaps TRBD1 (5 bases). V dropped 0 bases and J dropped 5 bases, with 11 bases sitting between them. This CDR3 has 15 residues. The germline V gene encodes CDR1 SGHDN and CDR2 FVKESK. The CDR3 here is CASSQDQGGDNEQFF. The CDR3 DNA reads TGTGCCAGCAGCCAAGATCAGGGCGGTGACAATGAGCAGTTCTTC.

The V gene is TRBV27, the J gene TRBJ2-7, with a tentative D call TRBD1 (6 bases). Trimming shortened V by 6 bases and J by 5 bases, and 17 bases separated the two germline ends. The CDR3 is made up of 14 amino acids. Germline CDR1 reads MNHEY; CDR2 reads SMNVEV (reference sequence). CDR3 DNA: TGTGCCAGCAGCTCTACAGGGATTCTGGACGAGCAGTACTTC. It specifies CASSSTGILDEQYF.

The gene calls are TRBV30 and TRBJ1-2, with a tentative D call TRBD1 (6 bases). Germline values: CDR1 GTSNPN, CDR2 SVGIG (reference sequence). V dropped 4 bases and J dropped 5 bases, with 14 bases sitting between them. CDR3 length: 13 amino acids. Here the CDR3 DNA reads TGTGCCTGGAAGCGGGGGGCCAAGTATGGCTACACCTTC. Amino acids: CAWKRGAKYGYTF.

This chain links TRBV19 with TRBJ2-4; 7 bases are a match to TRBD1. After removal of 6 bases from V and 5 bases from J, the junction contained 7 bases not matched to a gene. The CDR3 totals 14 residues. Germline V gene lookup returns CDR1 LNHDA and CDR2 SQIVND (reference sequence). The CDR3 DNA is TGTGCCAGTAGAAATGGAGGACAGGAAAACATTCAGTACTTC. Translation: CASRNGGQENIQYF.

The gene calls are TRBV11-1 and TRBJ2-7; D possibly corresponds to TRBD2 (5 bases). This CDR3 is built from 14 residues. Germline CDR1 SGHAT, CDR2 FQDESV (reference sequence). Trimming cost V 7 bases and J 0 bases, with 13 bases left between them. The CDR3 loop is CASTRGLDSYEQYF. The DNA of the CDR3 is TGTGCCAGCACCCGCGGACTGGACTCCTACGAGCAGTACTTC.

This clone was found a few times. The CDR3, as DNA: TGCGCCAGCAGCGCGACAGGGTTAGCTAATGAAAAACTGTTTTTT. Translating gives CASSATGLANEKLFF. This sequence joins TRBV5-1 and TRBJ1-4; 7 bases line up with TRBD1. CDR1 and CDR2 (germline): SGHRS, YFSETQ. The CDR3 sequence is 15 residues long. With 4 bases clipped from V and 3 bases from J, the junction kept 6 bases outside the gene matches.

This clone was recorded only once. V and J are TRBV10-3 and TRBJ1-6; D is unresolved. The CDR3 is 14 amino acids. Germline V lookup: CDR1 ENHRY, CDR2 SYGVKD. Trimming removed 3 bases at V and 0 bases at J, with 3 bases between. CDR3 sequence reads: CAISDRSYNSPLHF. Written as DNA, the CDR3 is TGTGCCATCAGTGACCGCTCCTATAATTCACCCCTCCACTTT.

This clone showed up just a few times. The gene calls are TRBV4-1 and TRBJ1-2; no firm D call. This CDR3 region has 16 residues. With 0 bases removed from V and 5 bases from J, the gap between germline ends came to 16 bases. Per germline, CDR1 MGHRA and CDR2 YSYEKL. CDR3 region: CASSQDEGAGTYGYTF. The CDR3 DNA is TGCGCCAGCAGCCAAGATGAGGGAGCAGGCACTTATGGCTACACCTTC.

This clone came up once. This chain connects TRBV6-5 to TRBJ2-2; TRBD2 aligns across 8 bases. The trim removed 8 bases at V and 0 bases at J, leaving 5 bases unmatched. The CDR3 extends over 15 amino acids. Looked up from germline, CDR1 is MNHEY and CDR2 is SVGAGI. CDR3 coding DNA: TGTGCCAGCTCACGAGCGGGAGCGAACACCGGGGAGCTGTTTTTT. It translates to CASSRAGANTGELFF.

The chain recombines TRBV5-1 with TRBJ2-1, with TRBD2 matching over 9 bases. The CDR3 contains 15 residues. Germline loops: CDR1 SGHRS, CDR2 YFSETQ. J was trimmed by 5 bases and V by 2 bases; bases with no gene match: 5. CDR3 sequence reads: CASSFLSGSHNEQFF. For the CDR3, the DNA is TGCGCCAGCAGCTTCCTTAGCGGGAGCCACAATGAGCAGTTCTTC.

This rearrangement joins TRBV19 to TRBJ2-3; D is unresolved. The CDR3 spans 15 residues. Germline V gene data show CDR1 as LNHDA and CDR2 as SQIVND (reference sequence). V dropped 3 bases and J dropped 1 base, with 11 bases sitting between them. DNA of the CDR3: TGTGCCAGTAGTATGCCCGAGGCTGGCACAGATACGCAGTATTTT. The encoded protein is CASSMPEAGTDTQYF.

In this sample, this clone turned up a few times. The chain couples TRBV7-9 to TRBJ1-5; D gene ambiguous. CDR1 and CDR2 (germline): SEHNR, FQNEAQ (reference sequence). V was trimmed by 1 base and J by 5 bases, leaving 12 bases between them. The CDR3 consists of 15 residues. For the CDR3, the DNA is TGTGCCAGCAGCTTAGGTATAAGGGAGGATCAGCCCCAGCATTTT. This gives the protein CASSLGIREDQPQHF.